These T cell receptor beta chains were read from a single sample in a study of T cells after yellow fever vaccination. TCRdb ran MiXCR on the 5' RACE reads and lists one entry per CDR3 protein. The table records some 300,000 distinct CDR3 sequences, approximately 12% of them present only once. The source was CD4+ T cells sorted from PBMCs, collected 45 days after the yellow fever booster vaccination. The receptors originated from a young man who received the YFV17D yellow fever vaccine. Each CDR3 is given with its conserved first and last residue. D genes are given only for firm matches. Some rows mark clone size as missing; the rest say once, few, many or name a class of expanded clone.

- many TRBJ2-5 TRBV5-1 CASRASGGETQYF TGCGCCAGCAGGGCTTCCGGGGGTGAGACCCAGTACTTC
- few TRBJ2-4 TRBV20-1 CSARQGAPIQYF TGCAGTGCTAGACAGGGAGCTCCCATTCAGTACTTC
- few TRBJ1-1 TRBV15 CATSRAPDRSMNTEAFF TGTGCCACCAGCAGAGCTCCAGACAGATCTATGAACACTGAAGCTTTCTTT
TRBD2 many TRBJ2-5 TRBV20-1 CSARAPLRGGLETQYF TGCAGTGCTAGGGCCCCGCTGCGGGGGGGCCTAGAGACCCAGTACTTC
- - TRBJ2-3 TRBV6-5 CASSYSTVRLTDTQYF TGTGCCAGCAGTTACTCGACGGTCAGGCTCACAGATACGCAGTATTTT
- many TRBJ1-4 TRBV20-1 CSARDVAQNEKLFF TGCAGTGCTAGAGATGTGGCCCAGAATGAAAAACTGTTTTTT
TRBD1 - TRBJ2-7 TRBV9 CASSRDREYEQYF TGTGCCAGCAGCCGGGACAGGGAGTACGAGCAGTACTTC
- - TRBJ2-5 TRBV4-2 CASSQDPGLLETQYF TGTGCCAGCAGCCAAGACCCCGGACTCCTGGAGACCCAGTACTTC
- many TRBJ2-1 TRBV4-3 CASSQERFSVGQFF TGCGCCAGCAGCCAAGAGAGGTTTTCCGTGGGGCAGTTCTTC
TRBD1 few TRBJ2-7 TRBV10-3 CAISPGQGVYEQYF TGTGCCATCAGTCCGGGACAGGGCGTCTACGAGCAGTACTTC
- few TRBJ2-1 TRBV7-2 CASSLQGRYNEQFF TGTGCCAGCAGCTTGCAGGGTCGCTACAATGAGCAGTTCTTC
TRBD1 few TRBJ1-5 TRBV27 CASSVGTGVNQPQHF TGTGCCAGCAGCGTTGGGACAGGGGTCAATCAGCCCCAGCATTTT
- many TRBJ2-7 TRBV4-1 CASSQLRSSHSYEQYF TGCGCCAGCAGCCAATTGCGGTCCTCTCACTCCTACGAGCAGTACTTC
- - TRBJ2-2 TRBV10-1 CASSENLPGELFF TGCGCCAGCAGTGAAAATTTACCCGGGGAGCTGTTTTTT
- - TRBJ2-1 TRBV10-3 CAISESGISYNEQFF TGTGCCATCAGTGAGTCGGGGATCTCCTACAATGAGCAGTTCTTC
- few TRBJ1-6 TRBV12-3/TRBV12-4 CASSPGNPPFVVHF TGTGCCAGCAGTCCCGGGAACCCCCCTTTCGTTGTCCACTTT
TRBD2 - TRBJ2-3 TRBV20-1 CSARERLAGFTDTQYF TGCAGTGCTAGAGAACGTCTAGCGGGGTTCACAGATACGCAGTATTTT
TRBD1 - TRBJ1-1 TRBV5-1 CASSQGTGWNTEAFF TGCGCCAGCAGCCAAGGGACAGGCTGGAACACTGAAGCTTTCTTT
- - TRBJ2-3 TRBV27 CASSDVTGLPTDTQYF TGTGCCAGCAGTGACGTGACAGGACTACCCACAGATACGCAGTATTTT
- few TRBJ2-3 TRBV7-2 CASSVEGADTQYF TGTGCCAGCAGCGTCGAAGGTGCAGATACGCAGTATTTT
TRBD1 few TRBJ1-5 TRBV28 CASSLWGQGSNQPQHF TGTGCCAGCAGTTTATGGGGACAGGGTAGCAATCAGCCCCAGCATTTT
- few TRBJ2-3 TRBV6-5 CASSYHSGTTDTQYF TGTGCCAGCAGTTACCATTCCGGGACCACAGATACGCAGTATTTT
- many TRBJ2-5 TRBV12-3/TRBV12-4 CASSFRQQETQYF TGTGCCAGCAGTTTTCGACAGCAAGAGACCCAGTACTTC
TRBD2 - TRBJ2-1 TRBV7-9 CASSPRTSGGQSSYNEQFF TGTGCCAGCAGCCCCAGGACTAGCGGGGGCCAAAGCTCCTACAATGAGCAGTTCTTC
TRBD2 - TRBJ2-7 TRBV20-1 CSASAGTRIYEQYF TGCAGTGCTAGCGCCGGGACTAGAATCTACGAGCAGTACTTC
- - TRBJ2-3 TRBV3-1 CASSLSEGADTQYF TGTGCCAGCAGCCTATCAGAGGGAGCAGATACGCAGTATTTT